The 21 T cell receptor beta chains reported below all come from one sample, sequenced in a study of T cell responses to AZD1222 COVID-19 vaccine. Generated by immunoSEQ multiplex PCR, the TCRdb table keeps only in-frame clones and is missing some. This table has 120,000 or so clones, approximately 90% appearing once. The input for sequencing was peripheral blood, taken on day 0 of MenACWY control vaccination. These receptors originate from an adult in good health.

In its sample, this clone was seen once. The chain couples TRBV7-2 to TRBJ1-2; maybe TRBD1 (6 bases). Germline assignment: CDR1 SGHTA and CDR2 FQGNSA. The V end was cut by 5 bases, the J end by 10 bases, with 17 bases between. The CDR3 runs 13 residues. The CDR3 sequence: CASSAQQGLDYTF. CDR3 bases: TGTGCCAGCAGCGCACAACAGGGATTAGACTACACCTTC. The complete variable domain, with remaining parts taken from reference TRBV7-2 and TRBJ1-2, reads GAGVSQSPSNKVTEKGKDVELRCDPISGHTALYWYRQSLGQGLEFLIYFQGNSAPDKSGLPSDRFSAERTGGSVSTLTIQRTQQEDSAVYLCASSAQQGLDYTFGSGTRLTVV.

The V and J genes are TRBV11-2 and TRBJ2-1, with 9 bases matching TRBD2. The germline V gene has CDR1 SGHAT and CDR2 FQNNGV. J was trimmed by 4 bases and V by 6 bases; bases with no gene match: 7. The CDR3 has 15 residues. CDR3 amino acids: CASRMASGTYNEQFF. In DNA, the CDR3 is TGTGCCAGCAGGATGGCTAGCGGGACTTACAATGAGCAGTTCTTC.

V usage is TRBV7-3 and J usage is TRBJ1-1; D gene ambiguous. Germline V gives CDR1 SGHTA, CDR2 FQGTGA. V was shortened by 1 base and J by 2 bases, with 5 bases between the two germline ends. This CDR3 has 13 amino acids. CDR3 protein: CASSLMDNTEAFF. The CDR3 region has the DNA TGTGCCAGCAGCTTAATGGACAACACTGAAGCTTTCTTT.

This clone has only one observation. Written as DNA, the CDR3 is TGTGCCAGCAGCCATGAATTTCGGGGGGGAATGGACACTGAAGCTTTCTTT. Translated: CASSHEFRGGMDTEAFF. V gene TRBV3-1 (or the pseudogene TRBV3-2) combines with J gene TRBJ1-1, with a tentative D call TRBD1 (5 bases). Germline V gene sequence: CDR1 LGHDT, CDR2 YNNKEL (reference sequence). V shed 3 bases and J shed 3 bases, with 20 bases lying between them. The CDR3 contains 17 residues.

The chain joins TRBV5-1 to TRBJ1-4; D remains ambiguous. This CDR3 has 19 amino acids. V shed 5 bases and J shed 0 bases, with 23 bases lying between them. CDR1 and CDR2 from the germline V gene are SGHRS and YFSETQ. CDR3 DNA sequence: TGCGCCAGCAGGCTAGGAAGCACCATCAGTCCTTCAACTAATGAAAAACTGTTTTTT. It encodes CASRLGSTISPSTNEKLFF.

The rearrangement joins TRBV30 to TRBJ1-5; D remains unclear. The V end lost 0 bases, the J end lost 0 bases, and 3 bases lay between the germline ends. Germline lookup yields CDR1 GTSNPN and CDR2 SVGIG (reference sequence). The CDR3 runs to 13 residues. CDR3 DNA: TGTGCCTGGAGTGTTGGTAGCAATCAGCCCCAGCATTTT. Translation: CAWSVGSNQPQHF.

V usage is TRBV3-1 (or the pseudogene TRBV3-2) and J usage is TRBJ2-1; TRBD2 matches 14 bases. CDR3 length: 17 residues. CDR1 and CDR2 from the germline V gene are LGHDT and YNNKEL (reference sequence). V shed 4 bases and J 6 bases; nucleotides not matched to a gene: 8. Here the CDR3 DNA reads TGTGCCAGCAGCCCGATGGGGACTAGCGGGAGCCCCAATGAGCAGTTCTTC. It specifies CASSPMGTSGSPNEQFF.

V is TRBV24-1 and J is TRBJ1-2; D call uncertain. There are 11 residues in the CDR3. V lost 3 bases to trimming and J lost 8 bases, with 6 bases between them. CDR1 is KGHDR and CDR2 is SFDVKD in the germline V gene. The chain's CDR3 is CATSDGSGYTF. As DNA, the CDR3 is TGTGCCACCAGTGATGGAAGCGGCTACACCTTC.

The chain's CDR3 is CASRLSQSYEQYF. The CDR3 region has the DNA TGTGCCAGCAGACTATCCCAGTCCTACGAGCAGTACTTC. The chain carries TRBV27 and TRBJ2-7, with D uncertain. Germline V gene sequence: CDR1 MNHEY, CDR2 SMNVEV (reference sequence). The V end lost 6 bases, the J end lost 1 base, and 10 bases lay between the germline ends. The CDR3 has 13 residues.

The chain carries TRBV19 and TRBJ1-5; 8 nucleotides align to TRBD1. The CDR3 sequence is 16 residues long. Germline trimming cut 1 base from V and 3 bases from J; bases unmatched to any gene: 5. Germline V gene sequence: CDR1 LNHDA, CDR2 SQIVND (reference sequence). Here the CDR3 reads CASSIGGTGANQPQHF. The DNA of the CDR3 is TGTGCCAGTAGTATAGGGGGGACAGGTGCCAATCAGCCCCAGCATTTT.

The rearrangement links TRBV9 to TRBJ2-1, with D possibly TRBD2 on 6 matching bases. Germline loops: CDR1 SGDLS, CDR2 YYNGEE. Trimming shortened V by 0 bases and J by 9 bases, and 19 bases separated the two germline ends. The CDR3 has 16 residues. The CDR3 DNA sequence: TGTGCCAGCAGCGTAGGGGGCCCAGTTTCTAGCGCTGAGCAGTTCTTC. It encodes CASSVGGPVSSAEQFF.

V gene TRBV27 combines with J gene TRBJ1-6; D unclear. Germline CDR1 reads MNHEY; CDR2 reads SMNVEV (reference sequence). CDR3 length: 17 amino acids. With 3 bases removed from V and 0 bases from J, the gap between germline ends came to 12 bases. CDR3 coding DNA: TGTGCCAGCAGTTTCTGGGCAGAGGGCTCCTATAATTCACCCCTCCACTTT. This translates into CASSFWAEGSYNSPLHF.

The chain couples TRBV30 to TRBJ1-3, with D perhaps matching TRBD1 (5 bases). The germline V gene has CDR1 GTSNPN and CDR2 SVGIG (reference sequence). Trimming stripped 0 bases from V and 3 bases from J, with 6 bases between. The CDR3 extends over 13 amino acids. CDR3 sequence: CAWSVQVGNTIYF. The CDR3 DNA reads as TGTGCCTGGAGTGTACAGGTTGGAAACACCATATATTTT.

The chain combines TRBV24-1 with TRBJ1-2; D call uncertain. CDR1 is KGHDR and CDR2 is SFDVKD in the germline V gene. Trimming pared 6 bases from V and 1 base from J, leaving 11 bases between. The CDR3 extends over 14 amino acids. For the CDR3, the DNA is TGTGCCACCAGTATTCGCTCCCTTAACTATGGCTACACCTTC. Translated, it gives CATSIRSLNYGYTF.

The chain combines TRBV12-3 or TRBV12-4 with TRBJ1-3; D remains unclear. The CDR3 consists of 13 residues. Trimming cost V 3 bases and J 4 bases, with 7 bases left between them. The CDR3 protein is CASSFEGGNTIYF. The CDR3 DNA sequence: TGTGCCAGCAGTTTTGAGGGAGGAAACACCATATATTTT.

This chain links TRBV6-5 with TRBJ2-1; TRBD2 might be the D (6 bases). Germline CDR1 reads MNHEY; CDR2 reads SVGAGI. Trimming took 6 bases from V and 7 from J, leaving 13 bases between them. The CDR3 has 13 amino acids. CDR3 nucleotides: TGTGCCAGCAGGGAGGGCATTTGGAATGAGCAGTTCTTC. Protein sequence: CASREGIWNEQFF.

The rearrangement links TRBV7-9 to TRBJ1-1; D perhaps matches TRBD1 (6 bases). V was shortened by 5 bases and J by 0 bases, with 22 bases between the two germline ends. Per germline, CDR1 SEHNR and CDR2 FQNEAQ (reference sequence). The CDR3 has 18 amino acids. DNA of the CDR3: TGTGCCAGCAGCGCTTCGAGGGGGGCCTTTTCTATGAACACTGAAGCTTTCTTT. It codes for CASSASRGAFSMNTEAFF.

V and J are TRBV23-1 and TRBJ2-7; D unresolved. TRBV23-1 is recorded as an ORF, its role being uncertain. The germline V and J ends were trimmed by 3 bases and 0 bases, with 15 bases remaining between them. This CDR3 is built from 16 residues. The CDR3 nucleotides read TGCGCCAGCAGTCACGAGGACGGCGTCCTCTCCTACGAGCAGTACTTC. This codes for CASSHEDGVLSYEQYF.

The gene calls are TRBV6-5 and TRBJ2-1, with no clear D. Germline CDR1 is MNHEY and CDR2 is SVGAGI. V was pared by 6 bases and J by 4 bases, with 16 bases between. The CDR3 is made up of 15 amino acids. CDR3 loop: CASRRLQRLYNEQFF. In DNA form, the CDR3 reads TGTGCCAGCAGAAGACTGCAGAGGTTATACAATGAGCAGTTCTTC.

The chain couples TRBV27 to TRBJ1-1; D is unresolved. Germline V gene lookup returns CDR1 MNHEY and CDR2 SMNVEV (reference sequence). Trimming stripped 4 bases from V and 0 bases from J, with 6 bases between. There are 13 residues in the CDR3. CDR3 DNA: TGTGCCAGCAGTTCCGCACTGAACACTGAAGCTTTCTTT. It encodes CASSSALNTEAFF.

The V gene is TRBV11-2, the J gene TRBJ1-6, with D perhaps TRBD1 (6 bases). CDR3 length: 15 residues. V was clipped by 3 bases and J by 10 bases, with 16 bases between them. Looked up from germline, CDR1 is SGHAT and CDR2 is FQNNGV. The CDR3 DNA follows: TGTGCCAGCAGCTTGTATGGGGGCTTAGGATCACCCCTCCACTTT. Its protein product is CASSLYGGLGSPLHF. The entire variable domain, with the rest obtained from reference TRBV11-2 and TRBJ1-6, is as follows: EAGVAQSPRYKIIEKRQSVAFWCNPISGHATLYWYQQILGQGPKLLIQFQNNGVVDDSQLPKDRFSAERLKGVDSTLKIQPAKLEDSAVYLCASSLYGGLGSPLHFGNGTRLTVT.